The clone carrying this T cell receptor beta chain was seen only a few times. Its target is not known. The sample is drawn from a study of CD8 T cells in ankylosing spondylitis. This CDR3 has 16 amino acids. Looked up from germline, CDR1 is MNHEY and CDR2 is SMNVEV (reference sequence). The V gene end was trimmed by 4 bases and the J gene end by 6 bases; junction bases not matched to a gene: 11. TCRdb ran MiXCR on the 5' RACE reads and lists one entry per CDR3 protein. The data contain 220,000 or so distinct CDR3 sequences, 18% of them seen just once; the ten biggest clones take up under 45%. The study's findings and limits: The authors reported significant enrichment of disease-linked clones in matched ankylosing spondylitis synovial fluid. Within ankylosing spondylitis blood, a TCR beta motif made up of eight highly homologous variants appeared to be characteristic.

V is TRBV27 and J is TRBJ2-1; 8 bases line up with TRBD2. This clonotype was sampled from a male donor with ankylosing spondylitis. Sequencing used blood, either unsorted or a sorted T cell fraction (not recorded which). The DNA of the CDR3 is TGTGCCAGCAGTTCCCAAGACGGGGGGGAAAGCAATGAGCAGTTCTTC. Translating gives CASSSQDGGESNEQFF.